Below are 5 T cell receptor beta chains sequenced from a single sample in a study of cytomegalovirus exposure and HLA in healthy donors. The study ran its PCR with 60 Vbeta and 13 Jbeta primers. Profiled with immunoSEQ multiplex PCR; TCRdb holds only in-frame clones, not every one. This table holds 200,000 to 250,000 clones, just over 75% found once. The sample comprised PBMCs. Receptors were obtained from a woman aged 60 to 75 in good health and CMV-seropositive.

The chain employs TRBV19 and TRBJ2-2; 7 bases are shared with TRBD1. Germline values: CDR1 LNHDA, CDR2 SQIVND (reference sequence). V shed 3 bases and J 0 bases; nucleotides not matched to a gene: 1. CDR3 size: 15 residues. The chain's CDR3 is CASSIGTANTGELFF. As DNA, the CDR3 is TGTGCCAGTAGTATCGGGACAGCGAACACCGGGGAGCTGTTTTTT.

This chain joins TRBV7-2 and TRBJ2-3; no clear D. CDR1 SGHTA and CDR2 FQGNSA come from the germline V gene. The CDR3 consists of 12 residues. V lost 5 bases to trimming and J lost 6 bases, with 9 bases between them. The CDR3 spells CASSPFRDTQYF. CDR3 nucleotide sequence: TGTGCCAGCAGCCCCTTCCGGGATACGCAGTATTTT.

This chain connects TRBV2 to TRBJ1-5; a possible D gene is TRBD1 (5 bases). In germline, CDR1 is SNHLY, CDR2 FYNNEI. This CDR3 is 14 amino acids long. The V and J ends lost 6 bases and 0 bases respectively, with 9 bases between them. The CDR3 nucleotides are TGTGCCAGCAGGGAAAGGGGTAGCAATCAGCCCCAGCATTTT. Its translation is CASRERGSNQPQHF.

The chain joins TRBV30 to TRBJ2-5, with 9 positions matching TRBD2. With V trimmed by 4 bases and J by 4 bases, 4 bases remained unmatched. CDR3 length: 13 residues. CDR1 is GTSNPN, CDR2 SVGIG, per germline (reference sequence). The CDR3 sequence is CAWTSGTTETQYF. In DNA, the CDR3 is TGTGCCTGGACTAGCGGGACTACAGAGACCCAGTACTTC.

V gene TRBV5-5 combines with J gene TRBJ1-1; D gene unclear. The CDR3 consists of 14 residues. Germline loops: CDR1 SGHKS, CDR2 YYEKEE (reference sequence). V was cut by 0 bases and J by 0 bases, with 6 bases left in between. The CDR3 DNA is TGTGCCAGCAGCTTGGAAGCTATGAACACTGAAGCTTTCTTT. It specifies CASSLEAMNTEAFF.